What follows is one T cell receptor beta chain and its context. Its antigen remains undetermined. No much larger clone exists at a distance of one base, and base qualities are not known. V and J lose 0 bases and 7 bases, and a span of 14 bases separates them. CDR1 and CDR2, per the germline V gene, are SGHTS and YDEGEE. CDR3 length: 16 amino acids, cysteine to phenylalanine. CDR3 DNA is the only sequence kept; it has 48 bases, read in frame from the first base. TCRbeta CDR3 regions were amplified from genomic DNA by means of the immunoSEQ Assay, a bias-controlled multiplex PCR. Processing in the source paper ran as follows. Within the assay, amplification of reference gene primers was used to estimate how many nucleated cells each sample contained. To quantify the absolute abundance of each unique TCRbeta CDR3 rearrangement, sequence reads were collapsed and filtered. For each sample, productive Simpson clonality was calculated by taking the square root of Simpson's diversity index across productive rearrangements. The clones in this table, taken by TCRdb from immuneACCESS, are in-frame only. Not every clone is retained; where verified, under half of the shortfall comes from an unresolved V gene, and the cause of the rest is unknown. Clonal size and the V and J genes are those of that table, whereas D and trimming came from the DNA. This sample holds tens of thousands of clones; 87% were observed only once. Of the sample, approximately 15% falls within the top ten clones.

This sample was included in a study of blood T cell repertoires in COVID-19 (TCRdb year 2020). Background on the whole study: The collaborator samples originated in the United States, Italy and Spain and spanned the acute and convalescent phases of COVID-19. The material from the prospective study consisted of cDNA or gDNA derived from T cells, B-cell-depleted T cells, or PBMCs. Subjects who had been exposed to COVID-19, were actively infected with it, or had recovered from it provided the deeply sampled blood TCRbeta repertoires that made up the dataset. A freely available public database, intended as a resource for researchers studying the immune response to SARS-CoV-2, is where the repertoires were released. Samples were obtained from the ongoing ImmuneRACE study (first 160 participants) and from 1,254 subjects provided by 6 global collaborators. Nearly every sample came with metadata listing a de-identified subject ID, COVID-19 status, age in years and sex. Where available, HLA class I and class II types were taken from metadata supplied by the sample provider and were not determined by assay-based typing. Study-level results and caveats: Clinical and demographic metadata were provided uncurated, with the amount varying by source and participant.

Each collaborating institution followed its own protocols to collect whole blood in K2EDTA tubes. For TCRbeta analysis, collaborators shipped samples as frozen whole blood, isolated PBMCs, or DNA extracted from either of those sample types. This clonotype originated in a human donor in a cohort sampled during active COVID-19. The sample consisted of peripheral blood. Recombination connected TRBV5-8 to TRBJ1-6; tentative D gene TRBD1, with 6 bases matching. The CDR3 protein is CASSLGGRGRNSPLHF. The DNA sequence is given as TGTGCCAGCAGCTTGGGGGGCAGGGGTAGGAATTCACCCCTCCACTTT.